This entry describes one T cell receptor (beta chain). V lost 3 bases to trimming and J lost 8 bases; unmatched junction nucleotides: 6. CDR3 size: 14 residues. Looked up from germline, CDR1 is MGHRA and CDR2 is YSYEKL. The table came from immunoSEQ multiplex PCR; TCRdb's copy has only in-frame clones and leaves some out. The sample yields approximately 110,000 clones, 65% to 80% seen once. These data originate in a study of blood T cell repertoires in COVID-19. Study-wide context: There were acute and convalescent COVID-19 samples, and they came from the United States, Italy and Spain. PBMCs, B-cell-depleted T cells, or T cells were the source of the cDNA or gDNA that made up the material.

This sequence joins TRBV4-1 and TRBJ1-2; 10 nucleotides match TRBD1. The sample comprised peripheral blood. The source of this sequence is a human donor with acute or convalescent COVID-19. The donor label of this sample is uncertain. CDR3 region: CASSQLDRGQGYTF. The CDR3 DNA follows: TGCGCCAGCAGCCAGCTTGACAGGGGGCAAGGCTACACCTTC.